The clone carrying this T cell receptor beta chain was seen just once. The CDR3 contains 13 residues. Germline V lookup: CDR1 LNHDA, CDR2 SQIVND (reference sequence). Deletions cut 0 bases from V and 7 bases from J, with 7 bases between. TCRdb's table, derived via immunoSEQ multiplex PCR, lists solely in-frame clones and lacks some. The sample holds about 210,000 clones, under 90% seen once. These data are taken from a study of blood T cell repertoires in COVID-19. Study-wide context: Collection of acute and convalescent COVID-19 samples took place in the United States, Italy and Spain.

The receptor comes from a woman aged 45-59 years with acute COVID-19. Material for sequencing was PBMCs or T cells enriched from blood (not recorded which). This chain links TRBV19 with TRBJ1-5; D possibly corresponds to TRBD1 (6 bases). CDR3 bases: TGTGCCAGTAGTATAGATGGACAGCAGCCCCAGCATTTT. It encodes CASSIDGQQPQHF.